The entry that follows covers one TCR beta chain sequence. The antigen is unknown. The data were taken from a study of T-cell memory formation after mild COVID-19. TCRdb re-called the 5' RACE reads through MiXCR, storing one row per CDR3 protein. The profile shows more than 300,000 distinct CDR3 sequences, about 20% of them singletons. General study points: Of the contracting clones, CD4+ ones lay mainly in CM and EM, and CD8+ ones in EMRA.

The receptor's source is a man younger than 30 who had mild COVID-19 (a few samples of this study predate the infection). Cell type and time point are not known. The sequenced material came from PBMCs or a T cell subset sorted from them (not recorded which).

Here the CDR3 reads CASSENLRPHEQYV. The CDR3 DNA follows: TGTGCCAGCAGCGAGAACCTTAGACCCCACGAGCAGTACGTC. V gene TRBV28 combines with J gene TRBJ2-7; D unresolved. Trimming removed 6 bases from V and 5 bases from J, with 17 bases in between. This CDR3 has 14 residues. The germline V gene has CDR1 MDHEN and CDR2 SYDVKM.